This T cell receptor (beta chain) was captured in a study of identical twins. This CDR3 is built from 14 residues. Between the trimmed V and J ends, which lost 3 bases and 3 bases, there was a span of 9 bases. Per germline, CDR1 SEHNR and CDR2 FQNEAQ (reference sequence). TCRdb re-derived calls from the 5' RACE reads in MiXCR, one entry per CDR3 protein. The table includes 1.5 million to 2 million distinct CDR3 sequences, about 32% detected once. This clonotype was detected only a few times. The rearrangement uses TRBV7-9 and TRBJ2-1; a weak D match, TRBD1 (5 bases). Sequencing input: cord blood. This sequence originates from a newborn girl in good health. CDR3 bases: TGTGCCAGCAGCTTGAAAGGGGTCTACAATGAGCAGTTCTTC. As protein: CASSLKGVYNEQFF.